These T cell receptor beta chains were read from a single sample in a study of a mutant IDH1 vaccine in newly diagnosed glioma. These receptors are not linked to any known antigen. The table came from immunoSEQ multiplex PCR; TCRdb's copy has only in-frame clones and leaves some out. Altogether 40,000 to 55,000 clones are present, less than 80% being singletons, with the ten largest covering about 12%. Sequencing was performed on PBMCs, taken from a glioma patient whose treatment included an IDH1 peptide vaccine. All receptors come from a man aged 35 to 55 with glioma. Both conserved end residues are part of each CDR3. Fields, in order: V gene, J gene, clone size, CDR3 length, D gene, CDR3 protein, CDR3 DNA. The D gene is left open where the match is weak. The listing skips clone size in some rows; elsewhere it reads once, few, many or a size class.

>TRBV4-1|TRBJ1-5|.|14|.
CASSQSGGGQPQHF
TGCGCCAGCAGCCAATCCGGGGGAGGTCAGCCCCAGCATTTT
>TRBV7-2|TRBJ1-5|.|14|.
CASSAQGYNQPQHF
TGTGCCAGCAGCGCCCAGGGTTACAATCAGCCCCAGCATTTT
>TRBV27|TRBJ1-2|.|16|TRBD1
CASSSIPGTGVGGYTF
TGTGCCAGCAGTTCCATCCCCGGGACAGGGGTGGGGGGCTACACCTTC
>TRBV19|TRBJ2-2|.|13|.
CASRRMNTGELFF
TGTGCCAGTAGGCGTATGAACACCGGGGAGCTGTTTTTT
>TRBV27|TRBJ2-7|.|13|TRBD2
CASSWTSGTEQYF
TGTGCCAGCAGTTGGACTAGCGGAACCGAGCAGTACTTC
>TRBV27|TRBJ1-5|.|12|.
CASKGPNQPQHF
TGTGCCAGCAAAGGGCCAAATCAGCCCCAGCATTTT
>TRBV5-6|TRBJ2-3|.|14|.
CASSLAGSTDTQYF
TGTGCCAGCAGCTTGGCCGGTAGCACAGATACGCAGTATTTT
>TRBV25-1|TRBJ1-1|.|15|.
CASRPHKAQTTEAFF
TGTGCCAGCCGACCGCACAAAGCCCAGACCACTGAAGCTTTCTTT
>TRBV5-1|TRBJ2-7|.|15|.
CASSLESGSGDEQYF
TGCGCCAGCAGCTTGGAATCCGGGAGTGGCGACGAGCAGTACTTC
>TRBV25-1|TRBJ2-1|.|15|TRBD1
CASSGQGVRYNEQFF
TGTGCCAGCAGTGGACAGGGGGTGAGGTACAATGAGCAGTTCTTC
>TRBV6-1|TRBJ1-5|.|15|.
CASSGDTSSNQPQHF
TGTGCCAGCAGTGGGGACACGAGTAGCAATCAGCCCCAGCATTTT
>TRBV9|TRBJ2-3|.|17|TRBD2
CASSVAGLAASTDTQYF
TGTGCCAGCAGCGTAGCGGGGCTAGCGGCTAGCACAGATACGCAGTATTTT
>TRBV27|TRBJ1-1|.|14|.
CASSPTTENTETFF
TGTGCCAGCAGTCCGACGACGGAGAACACTGAAACTTTCTTT
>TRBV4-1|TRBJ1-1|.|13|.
CASSQFPEDEAFF
TGCGCCAGCAGCCAATTCCCGGAGGATGAAGCTTTCTTT
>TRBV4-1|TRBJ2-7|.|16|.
CASSQEGIPSSYEQYF
TGCGCCAGCAGCCAAGAGGGTATCCCCTCCTCCTACGAGCAGTACTTC
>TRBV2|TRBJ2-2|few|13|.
CASRRENTGELFF
TGTGCCAGCAGACGGGAGAACACCGGGGAGCTGTTTTTT
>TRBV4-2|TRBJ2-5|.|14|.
CASSLPGAQETQYF
TGTGCCAGCAGCCTCCCGGGAGCACAAGAGACCCAGTACTTC
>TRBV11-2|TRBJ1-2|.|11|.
CATGGFSVYTF
TGTGCCACCGGCGGGTTTTCGGTATACACCTTC
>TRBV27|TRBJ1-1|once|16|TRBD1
CASSTYRGRMNTEAFF
TGTGCCAGCAGTACCTACAGGGGTCGCATGAACACTGAAGCTTTCTTT
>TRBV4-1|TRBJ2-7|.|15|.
CASSQNFGFFDEQYF
TGCGCCAGCAGCCAAAATTTCGGATTTTTTGACGAGCAGTACTTC
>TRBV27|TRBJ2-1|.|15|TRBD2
CASSLSGLVRNEQFF
TGTGCCAGCAGTTTATCGGGACTAGTAAGGAATGAGCAGTTCTTC
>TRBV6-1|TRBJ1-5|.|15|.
CASILDVVLNQPQHF
TGTGCCAGTATACTAGATGTAGTGTTGAATCAGCCCCAGCATTTT
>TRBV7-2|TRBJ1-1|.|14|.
CASSLGGSSTEAFF
TGTGCCAGCAGCTTAGGGGGGAGTAGCACTGAAGCTTTCTTT
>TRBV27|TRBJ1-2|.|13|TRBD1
CASSLGQAQSYTF
TGTGCCAGCAGTTTAGGACAGGCCCAAAGCTACACCTTC
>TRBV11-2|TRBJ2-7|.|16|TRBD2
CASSLDPSGDSYEQYF
TGTGCCAGCAGCTTAGATCCGAGCGGGGACTCCTACGAGCAGTACTTC
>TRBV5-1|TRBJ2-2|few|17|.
CASSFGTGTLNTGELFF
TGCGCCAGCAGTTTTGGAACCGGGACCCTGAACACCGGGGAGCTGTTTTTT
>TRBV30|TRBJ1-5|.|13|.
CAWKWGPNQPQHF
TGTGCCTGGAAATGGGGGCCCAATCAGCCCCAGCATTTT
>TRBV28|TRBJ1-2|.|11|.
CVTGINYGYTF
TGTGTGACGGGAATTAACTATGGCTACACCTTC
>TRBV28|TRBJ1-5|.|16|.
CASSPGGGDGHQPQHF
TGTGCCAGCAGCCCGGGGGGCGGGGATGGGCATCAGCCCCAGCATTTT
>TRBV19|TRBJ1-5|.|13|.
CASSMTANQPQHF
TGTGCCAGTAGTATGACGGCTAATCAGCCCCAGCATTTT
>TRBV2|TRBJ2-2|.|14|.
CASPKRGNTGELFF
TGTGCCAGCCCAAAAAGGGGGAACACCGGGGAGCTGTTTTTT
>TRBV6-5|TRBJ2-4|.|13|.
CASSKDRKNIQYF
TGTGCCAGCAGTAAGGACAGAAAAAACATTCAGTACTTC
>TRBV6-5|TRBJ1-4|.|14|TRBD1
CASSPRTGREKLFF
TGTGCCAGCAGTCCCCGGACAGGGAGGGAAAAACTGTTTTTT
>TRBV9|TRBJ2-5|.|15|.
CASSVGAVIQETQYF
TGTGCCAGCAGCGTAGGGGCAGTCATTCAAGAGACCCAGTACTTC
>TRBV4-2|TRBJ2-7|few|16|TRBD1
CASSQDLGDSSYEQYF
TGTGCCAGCAGCCAAGACCTTGGGGACAGCTCCTACGAGCAGTACTTC
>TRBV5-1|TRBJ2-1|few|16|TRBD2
CASSLVASGNVNEQFF
TGCGCCAGCAGCTTGGTGGCTAGCGGGAATGTTAATGAGCAGTTCTTC
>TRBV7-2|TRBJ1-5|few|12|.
CASSLTLTHQHF
TGTGCCAGCAGCTTAACGCTGACGCACCAGCATTTT
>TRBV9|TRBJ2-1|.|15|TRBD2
CASSTSSGPNNEQFF
TGTGCCAGCAGCACCTCTAGCGGGCCCAACAATGAGCAGTTCTTC
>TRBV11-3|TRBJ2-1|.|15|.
CASSLGGVSYNEQFF
TGTGCCAGCAGCTTAGGCGGGGTGTCCTACAATGAGCAGTTCTTC
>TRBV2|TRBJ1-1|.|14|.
CASSLNGGRTEAFF
TGTGCCAGCAGTTTAAACGGGGGCCGGACTGAAGCTTTCTTT
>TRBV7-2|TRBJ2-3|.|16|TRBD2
CASSLGGGSAADTQYF
TGTGCCAGCAGCTTAGGGGGCGGGAGCGCGGCGGATACGCAGTATTTT
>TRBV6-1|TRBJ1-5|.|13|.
CASSEAAVGPQHF
TGTGCCAGCAGTGAAGCCGCCGTGGGGCCCCAGCATTTT
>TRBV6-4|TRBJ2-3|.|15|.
CASSVGLEHTDTQYF
TGTGCCAGCAGTGTTGGGCTAGAGCACACAGATACGCAGTATTTT
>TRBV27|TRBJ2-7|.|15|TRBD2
CASSSSGRIVYEQYF
TGTGCCAGCAGTTCGAGCGGGAGAATCGTCTACGAGCAGTACTTC
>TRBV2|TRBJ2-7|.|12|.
CASSDDSLERYF
TGTGCCAGCAGTGACGACAGCCTGGAAAGGTACTTC
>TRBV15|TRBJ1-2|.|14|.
CATSPTARGYGYTF
TGTGCCACCAGCCCCACGGCCAGGGGCTATGGCTACACCTTC
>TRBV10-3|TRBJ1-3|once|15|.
CAIRAPGSSGNTIYF
TGTGCCATCAGGGCCCCGGGGAGCTCTGGAAACACCATATATTTT